Listed below are T cell receptor beta chains from one sample, sequenced in a study of shared clonotypes between healthy human individuals. The method was immunoSEQ multiplex PCR; TCRdb's version includes in-frame clones alone and lacks a portion of them. There are under 2.5 million clones in the sample; roughly 92% occur only once, and 0.3% to 0.4% lies in the top ten. The specimen was naive CD4+ T cells from PBMCs. These receptors originate from a man younger than 35 in good health. Some clones in this sample may be carry-over from other donors' samples. Each CDR3 is given with its conserved first and last residue. The order of the fields is V gene, J gene, clone size, D gene, CDR3 DNA, CDR3 protein. A D gene is named only where the DNA matches it firmly. Size is omitted from some rows. Given values are once, few, many or a class for expanded clones.

v_gene: TRBV6-4; j_gene: TRBJ2-3; abundance: .; d_gene: .; CDR3nt: TGTGCCAGCAGTGAGGGAACTACAGATACGCAGTATTTT; CDR3aa: CASSEGTTDTQYF
v_gene: TRBV19; j_gene: TRBJ1-1; abundance: .; d_gene: TRBD1; CDR3nt: TGTGCCAGTAGTACCCTACAGGGGATCGCTGAAGCTTTCTTT; CDR3aa: CASSTLQGIAEAFF
v_gene: TRBV28; j_gene: TRBJ2-4; abundance: once; d_gene: .; CDR3nt: TGTGCCAGCAGTCCCTCGGACCTCAAAGCCAAAAACATTCAGTACTTC; CDR3aa: CASSPSDLKAKNIQYF
v_gene: TRBV5-1; j_gene: TRBJ2-1; abundance: .; d_gene: .; CDR3nt: TGCGCCAGCAGCCTGGACTCTGACAATGAGCAGTTCTTC; CDR3aa: CASSLDSDNEQFF
v_gene: TRBV5-8; j_gene: TRBJ1-5; abundance: once; d_gene: .; CDR3nt: TGTGCCAGCAGCTTCACGGGGCCTCGGGTGCCCCAGCATTTT; CDR3aa: CASSFTGPRVPQHF
v_gene: TRBV29-1; j_gene: TRBJ1-3; abundance: .; d_gene: .; CDR3nt: TGCAGCGGAGGTGAGGGACGCGACACCATATATTTT; CDR3aa: CSGGEGRDTIYF
v_gene: TRBV9; j_gene: TRBJ2-7; abundance: .; d_gene: .; CDR3nt: TGTGCCAGCAGCCCGACGGAAGGATCCTACGAGCAGTACTTC; CDR3aa: CASSPTEGSYEQYF
v_gene: TRBV5-1; j_gene: TRBJ1-3; abundance: .; d_gene: .; CDR3nt: TGCGCCAGCAGCTTGCCGGGGGGCTCTGGAAACACCATATATTTT; CDR3aa: CASSLPGGSGNTIYF
v_gene: TRBV5-6; j_gene: TRBJ2-7; abundance: .; d_gene: TRBD1; CDR3nt: TGTGCCAGCAGCCCGTCGACAGGGGGCCACTCGGGAGAGCAGTACTTC; CDR3aa: CASSPSTGGHSGEQYF
v_gene: TRBV28; j_gene: TRBJ2-1; abundance: .; d_gene: .; CDR3nt: TGTGCCAGCAGTGGGGTACAGGGATACAATGAGCAGTTCTTC; CDR3aa: CASSGVQGYNEQFF
v_gene: TRBV19; j_gene: TRBJ1-3; abundance: once; d_gene: TRBD1; CDR3nt: TGTGCCAGTACCCGACAGGGGGCAAACACCATATATTTT; CDR3aa: CASTRQGANTIYF
v_gene: TRBV28; j_gene: TRBJ2-5; abundance: .; d_gene: .; CDR3nt: TGTGCCAGCAGTGTGCAGGGCGGAGAGACCCAGTACTTC; CDR3aa: CASSVQGGETQYF
v_gene: TRBV6-1; j_gene: TRBJ1-4; abundance: .; d_gene: .; CDR3nt: TGTGCCAGCAGTGAAGCGTTTAGGTCAGGGCAAGGAGAAAAACTGTTTTTT; CDR3aa: CASSEAFRSGQGEKLFF